The 16 T cell receptor beta chains presented below share a single source sample, sequenced in a study of chemoradiotherapy in HPV16-positive cancers. The assay was immunoSEQ multiplex PCR, and TCRdb's table has in-frame clones only and misses some. The sample holds some 6,000 clones; just under 80% are singletons and the top ten take 15% to 20%. Sampling was performed from a patient who underwent chemoradiotherapy. All receptors derive from a human donor with HPV-associated anogenital cancer.

V and J are TRBV7-3 and TRBJ2-3, with 8 bases identical to TRBD2. Germline trimming cut 5 bases from V and 4 bases from J; bases unmatched to any gene: 5. The CDR3 is made up of 14 amino acids. Germline CDR1 and CDR2: SGHTA and FQGTGA. The CDR3 reads CASSPGLAADTQYF. CDR3 nucleotides: TGTGCCAGCAGCCCTGGACTAGCTGCAGATACGCAGTATTTT.

The V and J genes are TRBV15 and TRBJ1-1; D is unresolved. V was shortened by 0 bases and J by 5 bases, with 10 bases between the two germline ends. Germline V lookup: CDR1 LNHNV, CDR2 YYDKDF (reference sequence). This CDR3 spans 14 amino acids. CDR3 loop: CATSRDREATEAFF. DNA of the CDR3: TGTGCCACCAGCAGAGATCGGGAGGCGACTGAAGCTTTCTTT.

The J gene is TRBJ2-5, the V gene TRBV6-1; no clear D gene. This CDR3 has 14 amino acids. Germline loops: CDR1 MNHNS, CDR2 SASEGT. The ends were cut back, 1 base at V and 1 base at J, with 7 bases in the middle. The CDR3 loop is CASSEGMSQETQYF. In DNA, the CDR3 is TGTGCCAGCAGTGAAGGGATGTCCCAAGAGACCCAGTACTTC.

The chain is built from TRBV6-1 and TRBJ2-2, with 9 bases matching TRBD2. Trimming cost V 3 bases and J 5 bases; bases outside gene matches: 7. This CDR3 is built from 16 residues. CDR1 is MNHNS, CDR2 SASEGT, per germline. The CDR3 DNA reads as TGTGCCAGCAGTGATGTCCTAGCGGGATTTACCGGGGAGCTGTTTTTT. Protein sequence: CASSDVLAGFTGELFF.

The chain employs TRBV11-2 and TRBJ1-4; 7 nucleotides line up with TRBD1. Germline CDR1 SGHAT, CDR2 FQNNGV. J lost 0 bases, V lost 4 bases, and 8 bases had no gene match. The CDR3 length is 17 residues. This CDR3 reads CASSSYLQGATNEKLFF. CDR3 DNA: TGTGCCAGCAGCTCCTACCTCCAGGGGGCAACTAATGAAAAACTGTTTTTT.

The V gene is TRBV27, the J gene TRBJ2-1; 8 nucleotides align to TRBD2. CDR1 is MNHEY and CDR2 is SMNVEV in the germline V gene (reference sequence). This CDR3 has 16 amino acids. With 4 bases clipped from V and 2 bases from J, the junction kept 7 bases outside the gene matches. CDR3 sequence reads: CASSYVTGGAYNEQFF. DNA of the CDR3: TGTGCCAGCAGTTACGTAACGGGAGGGGCCTACAATGAGCAGTTCTTC.

This rearrangement joins TRBV19 to TRBJ2-7; 8 bases agree with TRBD2. Germline assignment: CDR1 LNHDA and CDR2 SQIVND (reference sequence). The CDR3 extends over 16 amino acids. The V and J ends lost 3 bases and 3 bases, in that order; junction bases with no gene match: 10. Here the CDR3 DNA reads TGTGCCAGTAGTATCTCAAGCGGGAGCGGACTCTACGAGCAGTACTTC. It yields the protein CASSISSGSGLYEQYF.

This sequence joins TRBV27 and TRBJ2-4, with a possible D match to TRBD2 (5 bases). Germline V CDR1 and CDR2: MNHEY, SMNVEV (reference sequence). Trimming removed 5 bases at V and 9 bases at J, with 17 bases between. The length of the CDR3 is 14 residues. The CDR3 loop is CASSPQAQGSIQYF. For the CDR3, the DNA is TGTGCCAGCAGTCCCCAGGCCCAAGGGAGCATTCAGTACTTC.

This sequence joins TRBV7-2 and TRBJ2-1, with 8 bases identical to TRBD2. This CDR3 region has 17 residues. J lost 4 bases, V lost 2 bases, and 10 bases had no gene match. Germline CDR1 and CDR2: SGHTA and FQGNSA. The CDR3 loop reads CASSLQPSGGSYNEQFF. In DNA, the CDR3 is TGTGCCAGCAGCTTACAACCCAGCGGGGGTTCTTACAATGAGCAGTTCTTC.

This clone was seen only a few times. Other nucleotide sequences in the sample specify the same CDR3. CDR3 sequence (DNA): TGTGCCATCAGTCGGGAGTCTGGGGCCAACGTCCTGACTTTC. It encodes CAISRESGANVLTF. The chain couples TRBV10-3 to TRBJ2-6; D perhaps matches TRBD2 (6 bases). This CDR3 has 14 amino acids. Germline V gene data show CDR1 as ENHRY and CDR2 as SYGVKD. V was shortened by 5 bases and J by 1 base, with 6 bases between the two germline ends.

The chain couples TRBV5-1 to TRBJ2-3; possibly TRBD1 for D (6 bases). Trimming removed 5 bases from V and 0 bases from J, with 13 bases in between. This CDR3 has 15 amino acids. The germline V gene encodes CDR1 SGHRS and CDR2 YFSETQ. CDR3 protein: CASRWEGQSTDTQYF. In DNA form, the CDR3 reads TGCGCCAGCAGATGGGAAGGACAGAGCACAGATACGCAGTATTTT.

V is TRBV7-9 and J is TRBJ2-1; perhaps TRBD2 as D (5 bases). The V end was cut by 7 bases, the J end by 15 bases, with 19 bases between. Germline V gene data show CDR1 as SEHNR and CDR2 as FQNEAQ (reference sequence). CDR3 length equals 12 residues. CDR3 sequence: CASTRDGVGRFF. DNA of the CDR3: TGTGCCAGCACCCGGGATGGGGTGGGTCGGTTCTTC. Variable domain in full (rest from reference TRBV7-9 and TRBJ2-1): DTGVSQNPRHKITKRGQNVTFRCDPISEHNRLYWYRQTLGQGPEFLTYFQNEAQLEKSRLLSDRFSAERPKGSFSTLEIQRTEQGDSAMYLCASTRDGVGRFFGPGTRLTVL.

The chain employs TRBV6-1 and TRBJ2-7; D gene ambiguous. Between the trimmed V and J ends, which lost 3 bases and 2 bases, there was a span of 14 bases. The CDR3 is 15 amino acids. Germline values: CDR1 MNHNS, CDR2 SASEGT. The CDR3 coding sequence is TGTGCCAGCAGTGAGGCCACCGACCCTCCCTACGAGCAGTACTTC. Translated, it gives CASSEATDPPYEQYF.

V is TRBV11-2 and J is TRBJ2-3; 7 bases fit TRBD2. The CDR3 spans 16 residues. Trimming took 4 bases from V and 2 from J; bases not matched to a gene: 9. Looked up from germline, CDR1 is SGHAT and CDR2 is FQNNGV. The CDR3 nucleotides read TGTGCCAGCAGCTCCCCGACTAGCAGAATCACAGATACGCAGTATTTT. This gives the protein CASSSPTSRITDTQYF.

The chain couples TRBV5-5 to TRBJ1-2, with D unresolved. The germline gives CDR1 SGHKS, CDR2 YYEKEE (reference sequence). V lost 4 bases, J lost 1 base, and 11 bases lay in between. This CDR3 is built from 14 residues. The CDR3 is CASSPYTVNYGYTF. The CDR3 DNA sequence: TGTGCCAGCAGCCCCTATACAGTTAACTATGGCTACACCTTC.

V gene TRBV19 combines with J gene TRBJ2-2; TRBD1 matches 7 bases. This CDR3 is 18 amino acids long. V lost 4 bases and J lost 5; bases outside the gene matches: 16. The germline CDR1 and CDR2 sequences are LNHDA and SQIVND (reference sequence). The CDR3 sequence: CASSTITGTALWTGELFF. The CDR3 DNA is TGTGCCAGTAGTACGATAACAGGGACAGCCCTGTGGACCGGGGAGCTGTTTTTT.